Listed below are T cell receptor beta chains from one sample, sequenced in a study of CD8 T cells in Susac syndrome. TCRdb called the immunoSEQ multiplex PCR reads again in MiXCR, with one record for every CDR3 protein. This sample yields about 140,000 distinct CDR3 sequences, of which around 95% are seen a single time; about 0.18% belongs to the top ten. The sequenced sample consisted of CD8+ T cells from PBMCs. All receptors derive from a human donor with Susac syndrome. The CDR3 runs from the conserved cysteine through the conserved F or W. Each record gives: V gene, D gene, J gene, clone size, CDR3 protein, CDR3 DNA. D genes are given only for firm matches. Clone size appears in some rows only: once, few, many, or a class for an expanded clone.

V: TRBV9
D: .
J: TRBJ2-7
size: .
CDR3: CASSPDGRGLFYEQYF
DNA: TGTGCCAGCAGCCCAGATGGTCGGGGTCTATTCTACGAGCAGTACTTC

V: TRBV2
D: TRBD1
J: TRBJ2-4
size: .
CDR3: CASRALQGGKNIQYF
DNA: TGTGCCAGCAGAGCACTACAGGGGGGAAAGAACATTCAGTACTTC

V: TRBV12-3/TRBV12-4
D: .
J: TRBJ2-5
size: .
CDR3: CASSSQGAAQETQYF
DNA: TGTGCCAGCAGTTCGCAAGGGGCGGCCCAAGAGACCCAGTACTTC

V: TRBV5-1
D: .
J: TRBJ2-1
size: .
CDR3: CASSLEAGTSYNEQFF
DNA: TGCGCCAGCAGCTTGGAGGCTGGAACCTCCTACAATGAGCAGTTCTTC

V: TRBV7-9
D: .
J: TRBJ2-7
size: once
CDR3: CASSVREGGYEQYF
DNA: TGTGCCAGCAGCGTGCGAGAGGGGGGCTACGAGCAGTACTTC

V: TRBV27
D: .
J: TRBJ1-5
size: .
CDR3: CASSATQHF
DNA: TGTGCCAGCAGTGCAACCCAGCATTTT

V: TRBV27
D: .
J: TRBJ2-3
size: .
CDR3: CASSLPGSTDTQYF
DNA: TGTGCCAGCAGTTTGCCTGGCAGCACAGATACGCAGTATTTT

V: TRBV27
D: .
J: TRBJ2-7
size: .
CDR3: CASSRKRLRVGVEQYF
DNA: TGTGCCAGCTCCCGGAAGCGGCTCCGGGTTGGGGTCGAGCAGTACTTC

V: TRBV13
D: .
J: TRBJ1-3
size: .
CDR3: CASSSWTGPGNTIYF
DNA: TGTGCCAGCAGCTCGTGGACGGGTCCTGGAAACACCATATATTTT

V: TRBV6-4
D: .
J: TRBJ2-7
size: .
CDR3: CASREGLYEQYF
DNA: TGTGCCAGCAGGGAGGGTCTGTACGAGCAGTACTTC

V: TRBV4-2
D: TRBD2
J: TRBJ2-1
size: .
CDR3: CASSQAPQLAGGSNEQFF
DNA: TGTGCCAGCAGCCAAGCCCCCCAACTAGCGGGAGGGTCCAATGAGCAGTTCTTC

V: TRBV2
D: .
J: TRBJ1-5
size: .
CDR3: CASSDSELTNQPQHF
DNA: TGTGCCAGCAGTGATAGCGAGTTGACAAATCAGCCCCAGCATTTT

V: TRBV6-5
D: .
J: TRBJ2-7
size: once
CDR3: CASSYSRSAFDEQYF
DNA: TGTGCCAGCAGTTACTCGAGATCAGCTTTCGACGAGCAGTACTTC

V: TRBV13
D: .
J: TRBJ2-7
size: once
CDR3: CASSYQGTYEQYF
DNA: TGTGCCAGCAGCTACCAGGGTACCTACGAGCAGTACTTC

V: TRBV7-8
D: .
J: TRBJ2-5
size: .
CDR3: CASSSLGTQYF
DNA: TGTGCCAGCAGCTCCCTGGGGACCCAGTACTTC

V: TRBV20-1
D: .
J: TRBJ2-3
size: .
CDR3: CSARSRDHGIFAAQYF
DNA: TGCAGTGCTAGAAGCCGGGACCACGGAATTTTTGCTGCGCAGTATTTT

V: TRBV28
D: .
J: TRBJ2-7
size: .
CDR3: CASSLSETSSYEQYF
DNA: TGTGCCAGCAGTTTATCTGAGACATCCTCCTACGAGCAGTACTTC

V: TRBV7-3
D: .
J: TRBJ2-7
size: .
CDR3: CASSVPASEQYF
DNA: TGTGCCAGCAGCGTCCCTGCGTCCGAGCAGTACTTC